The 5 T cell receptor beta chains in this list originate from one sample, sequenced in a study of OX40 agonist ivuxolimab in advanced cancers. Method: immunoSEQ multiplex PCR; TCRdb's copy keeps in-frame clones and lacks some. The data contain about 69,000 clones, over 80% of them singletons. The starting material was CD4+ or CD8+ T cells sorted from blood, obtained in a trial of the OX40 agonist ivuxolimab. All receptors come from an adult with an advanced solid tumor such as melanoma, head and neck, liver or kidney cancer.

The CDR3 loop is CASSLEGWQETQYF. CDR3 nucleotides: TGTGCCAGCAGCTTAGAGGGCTGGCAAGAGACCCAGTACTTC. The V call is TRBV7-2, the J call TRBJ2-5; D ambiguous. The CDR3 is 14 amino acids. Germline values: CDR1 SGHTA, CDR2 FQGNSA. The germline V and J ends were trimmed by 1 base and 2 bases, with 8 bases remaining between them.

As to this clone: This specimen includes other DNA sequences encoding the same CDR3. The chain employs TRBV5-6 and TRBJ2-7, with 7 bases fitting TRBD1. Trimming cost V 0 bases and J 4 bases; bases outside gene matches: 4. The CDR3 runs 14 residues. Germline V CDR1 and CDR2: SGHDT, YYEEEE. The CDR3 reads CASSLGTGPYEQYF. The CDR3 DNA sequence: TGTGCCAGCAGCTTGGGGACAGGACCTTACGAGCAGTACTTC.

The chain uses TRBV4-3 and TRBJ1-4; 7 bases match TRBD1. Germline V gene sequence: CDR1 LGHNA, CDR2 YSLEER. With V trimmed by 1 base and J by 8 bases, 7 bases remained unmatched. This CDR3 is built from 15 residues. CDR3 amino acids: CASSQGWTGGEKLFF. The CDR3 DNA is TGCGCCAGCAGCCAAGGCTGGACAGGTGGCGAAAAACTGTTTTTT.

V usage is TRBV6-1 and J usage is TRBJ2-7; D not certain. Trimming removed 4 bases from V and 7 bases from J, with 8 bases in between. Per the germline V gene, CDR1 is MNHNS and CDR2 is SASEGT. The CDR3 consists of 11 residues. The CDR3 DNA sequence: TGTGCCAGCAGTGGTGGGCTGGAGCAGTACTTC. This encodes CASSGGLEQYF.

J is TRBJ1-1 and V is TRBV11-2, with D unclear. CDR3 size: 15 residues. Germline CDR1 and CDR2: SGHAT and FQNNGV. V was trimmed by 1 base and J by 0 bases, leaving 9 bases between them. The chain's CDR3 is CASSLVTSMNTEAFF. The CDR3 region has the DNA TGTGCCAGCAGCTTAGTAACATCCATGAACACTGAAGCTTTCTTT.